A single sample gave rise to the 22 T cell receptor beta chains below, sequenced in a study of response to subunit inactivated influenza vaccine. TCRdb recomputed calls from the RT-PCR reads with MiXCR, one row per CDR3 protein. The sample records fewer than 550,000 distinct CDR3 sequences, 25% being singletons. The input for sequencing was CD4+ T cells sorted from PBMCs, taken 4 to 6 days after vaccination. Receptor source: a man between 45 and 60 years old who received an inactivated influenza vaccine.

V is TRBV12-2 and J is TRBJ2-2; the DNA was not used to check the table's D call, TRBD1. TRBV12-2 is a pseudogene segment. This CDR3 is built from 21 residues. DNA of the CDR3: TGTGCAAGTCGCCTACCTATTACCCCAGTCTGTGACGGGGAGAACACCGGGGAGCTGTTTTTT. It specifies CASRLPITPVCDGENTGELFF.

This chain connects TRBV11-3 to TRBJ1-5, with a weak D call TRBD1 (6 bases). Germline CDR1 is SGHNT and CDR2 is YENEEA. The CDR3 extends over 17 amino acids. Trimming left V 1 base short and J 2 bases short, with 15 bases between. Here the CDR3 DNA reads TGTGCCAGCAGCTTAGTTCAGGACAGCACTGGCAATCAGCCCCAGCATTTT. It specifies CASSLVQDSTGNQPQHF.

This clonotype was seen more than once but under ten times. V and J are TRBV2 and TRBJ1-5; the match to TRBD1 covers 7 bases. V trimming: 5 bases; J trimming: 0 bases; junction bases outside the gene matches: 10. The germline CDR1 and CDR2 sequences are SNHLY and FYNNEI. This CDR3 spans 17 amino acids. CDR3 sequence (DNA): TGTGCCAGCAGTAAACGACAGGGCGGATATAGCAATCAGCCCCAGCATTTT. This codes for CASSKRQGGYSNQPQHF.

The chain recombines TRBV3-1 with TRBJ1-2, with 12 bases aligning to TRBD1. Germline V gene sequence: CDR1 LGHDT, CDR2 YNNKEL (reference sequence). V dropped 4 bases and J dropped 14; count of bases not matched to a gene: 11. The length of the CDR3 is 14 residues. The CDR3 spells CASSPLPGQGARTF. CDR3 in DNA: TGTGCCAGCAGCCCCCTCCCGGGACAGGGGGCGCGGACCTTC. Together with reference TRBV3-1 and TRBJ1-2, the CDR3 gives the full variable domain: DTAVSQTPKYLVTQMGNDKSIKCEQNLGHDTMYWYKQDSKKFLKIMFSYNNKELIINETVPNRFSPKSPDKAHLNLHINSLELGDSAVYFCASSPLPGQGARTFGSGTRLTVV.

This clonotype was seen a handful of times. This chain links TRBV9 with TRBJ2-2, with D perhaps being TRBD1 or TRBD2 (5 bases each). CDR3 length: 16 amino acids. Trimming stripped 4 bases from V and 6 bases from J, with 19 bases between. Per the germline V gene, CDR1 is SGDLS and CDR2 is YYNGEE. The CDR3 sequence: CASSSRDAPWAGELFF. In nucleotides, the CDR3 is TGTGCCAGCAGCTCAAGGGACGCACCTTGGGCCGGGGAGCTGTTTTTT.

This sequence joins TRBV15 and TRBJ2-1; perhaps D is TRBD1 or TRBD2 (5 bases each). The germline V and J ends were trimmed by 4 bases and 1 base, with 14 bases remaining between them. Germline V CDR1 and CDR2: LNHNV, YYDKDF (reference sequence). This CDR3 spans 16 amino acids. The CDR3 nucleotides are TGTGCCACCAGCAAGACCCAGGGAGCGTCCTACAATGAGCAGTTCTTC. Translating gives CATSKTQGASYNEQFF.

The CDR3: CASSLTGTSGGQETQYF. Here the CDR3 DNA reads TGCGCCAGCAGCTTGACGGGGACTAGCGGGGGTCAAGAGACCCAGTACTTC. This chain uses TRBV5-1 with TRBJ2-5; 14 nucleotides line up with TRBD2. Germline CDR1 and CDR2: SGHRS and YFSETQ. The CDR3 spans 17 residues. The trim removed 1 base at V and 2 bases at J, leaving 4 bases unmatched.

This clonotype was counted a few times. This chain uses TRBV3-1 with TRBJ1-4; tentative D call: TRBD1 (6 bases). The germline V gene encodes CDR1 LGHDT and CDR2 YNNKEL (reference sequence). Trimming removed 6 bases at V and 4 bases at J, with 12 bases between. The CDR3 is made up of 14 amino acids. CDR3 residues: CASRQTGNNEKLFF. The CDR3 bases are TGTGCCAGCAGACAAACAGGGAATAATGAAAAACTGTTTTTT. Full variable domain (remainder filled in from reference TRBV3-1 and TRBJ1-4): DTAVSQTPKYLVTQMGNDKSIKCEQNLGHDTMYWYKQDSKKFLKIMFSYNNKELIINETVPNRFSPKSPDKAHLNLHINSLELGDSAVYFCASRQTGNNEKLFFGSGTQLSVL.

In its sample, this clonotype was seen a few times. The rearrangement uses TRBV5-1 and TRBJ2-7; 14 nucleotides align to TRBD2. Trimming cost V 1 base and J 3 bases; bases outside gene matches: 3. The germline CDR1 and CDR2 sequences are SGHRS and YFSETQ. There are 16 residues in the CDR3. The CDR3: CASSLLGLAGDYEQYF. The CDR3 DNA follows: TGCGCCAGCAGCTTGCTGGGACTAGCGGGAGACTACGAGCAGTACTTC.

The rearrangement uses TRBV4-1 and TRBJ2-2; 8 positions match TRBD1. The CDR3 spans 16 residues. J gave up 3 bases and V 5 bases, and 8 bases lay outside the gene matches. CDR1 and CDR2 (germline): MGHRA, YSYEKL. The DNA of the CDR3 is TGCGCCAGCAGCTCCTACGGACAGGGATACACCGGGGAGCTGTTTTTT. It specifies CASSSYGQGYTGELFF.

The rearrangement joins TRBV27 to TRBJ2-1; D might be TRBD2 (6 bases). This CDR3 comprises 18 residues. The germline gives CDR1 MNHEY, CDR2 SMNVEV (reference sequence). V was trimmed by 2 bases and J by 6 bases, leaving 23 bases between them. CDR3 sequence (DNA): TGTGCCAGCAGTTTACCCCCCCCACCCGCGGGGACTCCCAATGAGCAGTTCTTC. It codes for CASSLPPPPAGTPNEQFF.

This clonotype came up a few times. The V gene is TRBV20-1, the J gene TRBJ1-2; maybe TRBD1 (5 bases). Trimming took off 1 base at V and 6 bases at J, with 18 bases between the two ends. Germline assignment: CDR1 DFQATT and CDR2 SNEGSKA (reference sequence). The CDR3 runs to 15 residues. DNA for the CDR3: TGCAGTGCTAGAGCCCCGGCGTGGGGGTCGGATGGCTACACCTTC. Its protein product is CSARAPAWGSDGYTF.

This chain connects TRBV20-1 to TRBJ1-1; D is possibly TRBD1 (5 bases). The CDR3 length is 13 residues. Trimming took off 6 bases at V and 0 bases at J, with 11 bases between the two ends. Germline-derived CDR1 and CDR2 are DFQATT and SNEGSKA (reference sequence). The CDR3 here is CSAWTPMNTEAFF. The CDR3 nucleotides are TGCAGTGCCTGGACACCCATGAACACTGAAGCTTTCTTT.

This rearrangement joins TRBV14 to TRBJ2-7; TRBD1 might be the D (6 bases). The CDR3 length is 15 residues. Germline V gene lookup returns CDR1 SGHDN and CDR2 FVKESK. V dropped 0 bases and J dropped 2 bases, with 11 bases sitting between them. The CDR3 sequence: CASSQESRGTYEQYF. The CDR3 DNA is TGTGCCAGCAGCCAAGAGTCCAGGGGCACCTACGAGCAGTACTTC.

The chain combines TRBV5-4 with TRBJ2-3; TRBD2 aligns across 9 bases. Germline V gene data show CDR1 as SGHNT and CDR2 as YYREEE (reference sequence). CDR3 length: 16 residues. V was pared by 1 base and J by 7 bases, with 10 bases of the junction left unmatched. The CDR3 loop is CASSLTWAGGPHTQYF. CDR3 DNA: TGTGCCAGCAGCTTGACCTGGGCGGGGGGGCCCCATACGCAGTATTTT.

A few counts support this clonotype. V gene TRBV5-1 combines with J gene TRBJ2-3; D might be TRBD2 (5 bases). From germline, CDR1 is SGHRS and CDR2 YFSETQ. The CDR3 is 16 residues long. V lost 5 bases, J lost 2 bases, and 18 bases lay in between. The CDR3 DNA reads TGCGCCAGCAGGCCCTGGGGAGTGGGCAACACAGATACGCAGTATTTT. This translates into CASRPWGVGNTDTQYF.

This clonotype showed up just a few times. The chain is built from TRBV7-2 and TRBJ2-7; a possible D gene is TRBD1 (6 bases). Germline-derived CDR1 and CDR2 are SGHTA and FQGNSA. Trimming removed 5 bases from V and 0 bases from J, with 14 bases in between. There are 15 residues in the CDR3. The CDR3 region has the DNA TGTGCCAGCAGCCCATTAGGACAGTTCTCCTACGAGCAGTACTTC. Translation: CASSPLGQFSYEQYF.

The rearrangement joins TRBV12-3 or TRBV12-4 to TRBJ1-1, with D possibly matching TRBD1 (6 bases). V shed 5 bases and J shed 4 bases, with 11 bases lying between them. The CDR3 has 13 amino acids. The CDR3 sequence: CASSQTGFTEAFF. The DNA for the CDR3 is TGTGCCAGCAGTCAGACAGGTTTCACTGAAGCTTTCTTT.

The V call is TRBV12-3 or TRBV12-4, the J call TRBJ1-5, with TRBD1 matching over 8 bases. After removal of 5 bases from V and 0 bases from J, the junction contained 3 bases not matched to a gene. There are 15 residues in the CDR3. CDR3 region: CASSIRGRSNQPQHF. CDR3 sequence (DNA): TGTGCCAGCAGTATCAGGGGGCGTAGCAATCAGCCCCAGCATTTT.

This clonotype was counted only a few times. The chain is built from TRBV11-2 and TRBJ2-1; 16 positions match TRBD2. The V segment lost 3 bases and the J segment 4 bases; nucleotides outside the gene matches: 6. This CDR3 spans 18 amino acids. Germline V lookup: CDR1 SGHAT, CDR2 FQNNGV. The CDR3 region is CASSLGLAGGRGYNEQFF. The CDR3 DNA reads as TGTGCCAGCAGCTTGGGACTAGCGGGGGGGCGAGGATACAATGAGCAGTTCTTC.

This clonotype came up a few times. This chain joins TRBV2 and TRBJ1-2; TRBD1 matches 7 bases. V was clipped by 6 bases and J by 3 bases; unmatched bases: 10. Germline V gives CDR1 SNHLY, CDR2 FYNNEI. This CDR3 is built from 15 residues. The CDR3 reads CASRARQGLDYGYTF. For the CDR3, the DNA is TGTGCCAGCAGGGCCCGACAGGGTCTGGACTATGGCTACACCTTC.

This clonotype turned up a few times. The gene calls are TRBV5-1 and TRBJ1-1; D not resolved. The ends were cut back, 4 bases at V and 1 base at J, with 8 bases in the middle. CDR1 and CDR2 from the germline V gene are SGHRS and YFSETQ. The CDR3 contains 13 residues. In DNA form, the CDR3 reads TGCGCCAGCAGCCCCTGGACGAACACTGAAGCTTTCTTT. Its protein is CASSPWTNTEAFF.